The following is a T cell receptor beta chain sequence with its context. Its antigen is currently not known. Per-base quality was not reported, and no clone a single base away is much larger than it. Library construction relied on the immunoSEQ multiplex PCR assay. Rearranged TCR beta chain sequences were amplified using the hsTCRB Kit according to the manufacturer's protocol. An Illumina MiSeq was used to sequence the TCRB libraries. The original methods were these. Demultiplexing, trimming and gene mapping were performed with the kit vendor's proprietary platform. TCRdb took this table from immuneACCESS and kept in-frame rearrangements with V and J called. Such tables lack part of the clones; where checked against another copy, unresolved V genes explain under half of the gap, and the rest is unexplained. Clone size and V and J calls were adopted from that table, with D and trimming inferred from the DNA. The sample has about 48,000 clones on record, 65% to 85% of them singletons. The leading ten clones occupy more than 6.5% of the sample.

The CDR3 runs 12 amino acids, cysteine and phenylalanine included. Only the CDR3 DNA is retained, 36 bases long and in frame from the first base. CDR1 is given as SQVTM and CDR2 as ANQGSEA, both from the germline V gene. Deletion took 1 base off V and 2 bases off J, with a span of 5 bases between the germline ends. This entry comes from a study of a mutant IDH1 vaccine in newly diagnosed glioma (dated by TCRdb to about 2021). The study in broad terms: Vaccination was initiated 4-6 weeks after radiotherapy alone, or concurrently with temozolomide cycles in the chemotherapy-containing groups. Of the approximately 29 treated patients, about 62% were male and around 38% were female, and a mean age of around 40 years was recorded. Before enrollment, most patients had been given radiochemotherapy with temozolomide as standard therapy, while the rest had received either radiotherapy alone or temozolomide alone. Visit V12 was the week-35 safety follow-up and visit V13 was the week-47 end of study. Six visits were used for peripheral blood collection: V03 (baseline), V05, V07, V10, V12 and V13. For exploratory analyses, longitudinal TCRB deep sequencing was carried out in about 25 treated patients wherever samples were available. Overall results and qualifications from the work: Selection of PBMC samples for TCRB deep sequencing was based on availability. Pseudoprogression appeared unrelated to alterations in the top peripheral T cell clonotypes detected by TCRB sequencing. It was noted by the authors that analyses of patient blood samples could not be reproduced owing to sample limitations. Immune responses induced by the vaccine were seen in more than 85% of patients across multiple MHC alleles.

Interpreted using the paper, the time point label stands for: week 35, safety follow-up. Each vaccine dose, consisting of 300 ug of a 20-mer mutant IDH1 peptide in Montanide, was administered subcutaneously with topical imiquimod. Patients received eight vaccinations in weeks 1, 3, 5, 7, 11, 15, 19 and 23, corresponding to visits V03 through V10. All donors had newly diagnosed IDH1-mutant astrocytomas of WHO grade 3 or 4 that showed loss of nuclear ATRX. The samples were drawn from NOA16, a multicentre, single-arm, open-label phase I trial in Germany that tested a mutant IDH1 peptide vaccine in humans for the first time. Genomic DNA for TCRB sequencing was isolated from EDTA blood with the DNeasy Blood and Tissue Kit.

The sequence joins TRBV29-1 to TRBJ2-5; the D gene is not confidently resolved. Source: PBMCs, taken from a glioma patient whose treatment included an IDH1 peptide vaccine. The TCR comes from a man between 35 and 55 years old with glioma. Here is the DNA: TGCAGCGTTGAAGCAGATCAAGAGACCCAGTACTTC. The translation is CSVEADQETQYF.